Listed below are T cell receptor beta chains from one sample, sequenced in a study of T cells in Graves' hyperthyroidism and ophthalmopathy. In TCRdb, the multiplex PCR reads were re-called with MiXCR into one record per CDR3 protein. The table shows around 350,000 distinct CDR3 sequences, with 20% to 25% occurring only once. Source material: blood. The receptor source for this set is a man aged 45-65 years with Graves' hyperthyroidism. Both conserved end residues are part of each CDR3. The D gene is left open where the match is weak. Expanded clones get a size class; other rows say once, few or many, or leave the size out.

V	J	D	size	CDR3	DNA
TRBV18	TRBJ1-5	.	.	CATSQPPASNQPQHF	TGTGCCACATCCCAGCCACCAGCTAGCAATCAGCCCCAGCATTTT
TRBV11-2	TRBJ2-7	.	.	CASSFDGASYEQYF	TGTGCCAGCAGCTTCGACGGGGCGTCCTACGAGCAGTACTTC
TRBV20-1	TRBJ1-4	.	once	CSARGLNEKLCF	TGCAGTGCTAGGGGTCTAAATGAAAAACTGTGTTTT
TRBV7-9	TRBJ2-4	.	.	CASSSDGAKNIQYF	TGTGCCAGCAGCTCCGACGGAGCCAAAAACATTCAGTACTTC
TRBV6-1	TRBJ2-3	.	.	CASGPRGTDTQYF	TGTGCCAGTGGACCCCGGGGCACAGATACGCAGTATTTT
TRBV7-2	TRBJ2-1	.	.	CASSGPLVFPEQFF	TGTGCCAGCAGCGGACCACTAGTATTTCCTGAGCAGTTCTTC
TRBV27	TRBJ1-5	.	.	CASSLSGGAEQPQHF	TGTGCCAGCAGTTTATCGGGGGGCGCCGAGCAGCCCCAGCATTTT
TRBV30	TRBJ1-2	TRBD1	few	CAGTGDKANYGYTF	TGTGCAGGGACAGGGGATAAAGCTAACTATGGCTACACCTTC
TRBV6-1	TRBJ1-4	TRBD1	.	CASSERDRQNEKLFF	TGTGCCAGCAGTGAAAGGGACAGGCAGAATGAAAAACTGTTTTTT
TRBV7-9	TRBJ2-1	.	many	CASSPGPAQSGQFF	TGTGCCAGCAGCCCTGGTCCCGCTCAGTCAGGGCAGTTCTTC
TRBV29-1	TRBJ2-1	.	few	CSAPFGEQFF	TGCAGCGCCCCGTTTGGGGAGCAGTTCTTC
TRBV28	TRBJ2-2	.	.	CASSPRQRLAGELFF	TGTGCCAGCAGTCCGAGACAGCGTCTGGCCGGGGAGCTGTTTTTT
TRBV7-2	TRBJ2-5	TRBD1	.	CASSLDGTGLGETQYF	TGTGCCAGCAGCTTAGACGGGACAGGGCTGGGAGAGACCCAGTACTTC
TRBV7-2	TRBJ1-2	TRBD1	.	CASSSRTGGSAGYTF	TGTGCCAGCAGCTCGAGGACAGGGGGCAGCGCTGGCTACACCTTC
TRBV2	TRBJ1-5	.	few	CASSDGGFQPQHF	TGTGCCAGCAGTGATGGAGGGTTTCAGCCCCAGCATTTT
TRBV10-2	TRBJ2-3	.	.	CASGREDLGDTQYF	TGCGCCAGCGGACGGGAAGACCTAGGAGATACGCAGTATTTT
TRBV11-3	TRBJ2-1	TRBD1	few	CASSLVPGGPYNEQFF	TGTGCCAGCAGCTTAGTCCCAGGGGGCCCCTACAATGAGCAGTTCTTC
TRBV5-1	TRBJ1-1	.	few	CASSLGRAVDTEAFF	TGCGCCAGCAGCTTGGGGAGGGCTGTCGACACTGAAGCTTTCTTT
TRBV6-1	TRBJ2-2	.	many	CASSKRTSNTGELFF	TGTGCCAGCAGTAAAAGGACCTCGAACACCGGGGAGCTGTTTTTT
TRBV6-5	TRBJ2-5	.	.	CASSYRTAQETQYF	TGTGCCAGCAGCTACCGGACAGCCCAAGAGACCCAGTACTTC
TRBV12-3/TRBV12-4	TRBJ2-4	.	few	CASSGQTNIQYF	TGTGCCAGCAGCGGACAGACGAACATTCAGTACTTC
TRBV15	TRBJ2-3	.	few	CATSRVGDPTDTQYF	TGTGCCACCAGCAGAGTGGGGGACCCCACAGATACGCAGTATTTT
TRBV3-1	TRBJ2-2	.	few	CASSQEAHTGELFF	TGTGCCAGCAGCCAAGAGGCCCACACCGGGGAGCTGTTTTTT
TRBV11-2	TRBJ2-7	.	many	CASSLGGTEQYF	TGTGCCAGCAGCTTAGGCGGGACGGAGCAGTACTTC
TRBV20-1	TRBJ2-5	.	once	CSARDVGGMGTQYF	TGCAGTGCTAGAGATGTTGGAGGGATGGGGACCCAGTACTTC
TRBV11-2	TRBJ2-1	TRBD2	few	CASSTRTSWVGYNEQFF	TGTGCCAGCAGCACTCGGACTAGCTGGGTTGGTTACAATGAGCAGTTCTTC
TRBV11-2	TRBJ2-1	.	many	CASSLGGSSNEQFF	TGTGCCAGCAGCTTAGGTGGCAGTTCCAATGAGCAGTTCTTC
TRBV30	TRBJ2-3	.	.	CAWSVPDTQYF	TGTGCCTGGAGTGTACCAGATACGCAGTATTTT
TRBV7-3	TRBJ2-5	TRBD1	many	CASRRDRGRETQYF	TGTGCCAGCCGACGGGACAGGGGTCGGGAGACCCAGTACTTC
TRBV11-1	TRBJ2-7	TRBD2	few	CASKLAGYEQYF	TGTGCCAGCAAACTAGCGGGCTACGAGCAGTACTTC
TRBV29-1	TRBJ2-1	.	.	CSVEDPSLVVLGNEQFF	TGCAGCGTTGAAGACCCCTCATTGGTAGTGCTGGGGAATGAGCAGTTCTTC
TRBV27	TRBJ2-7	.	.	CASSPLDKLGEQYF	TGTGCCAGCAGCCCTTTGGACAAGCTGGGGGAGCAGTACTTC
TRBV6-1	TRBJ2-3	.	many	CASLPGATLDTQYF	TGTGCCAGTCTACCCGGGGCAACACTCGATACGCAGTATTTT
TRBV5-1	TRBJ2-3	.	few	CASSLAGRISTDTQYF	TGCGCCAGCAGCTTGGCGGGACGGATAAGCACAGATACGCAGTATTTT
TRBV29-1	TRBJ1-5	TRBD1	.	CSVERDRDSNQPQHF	TGCAGCGTTGAGAGAGACAGGGATAGCAATCAGCCCCAGCATTTT
TRBV6-1	TRBJ2-3	TRBD2	.	CASKEREGLDTQYF	TGTGCCAGCAAAGAGCGGGAGGGGTTGGATACGCAGTATTTT
TRBV19	TRBJ2-5	.	.	CASSTGITNQETQYF	TGTGCCAGTAGTACCGGAATAACGAACCAAGAGACCCAGTACTTC
TRBV11-2	TRBJ2-1	TRBD2	few	CASSSRGGGSSYNEQFF	TGTGCCAGCAGCTCCCGCGGGGGGGGGAGCTCCTACAATGAGCAGTTCTTC
TRBV6-1	TRBJ1-2	.	.	CASRTQRNYGYTF	TGTGCCAGCAGAACACAGCGGAACTATGGCTACACCTTC
TRBV5-1	TRBJ2-5	.	.	CASSLESILETQYF	TGCGCCAGCAGCTTGGAATCCATACTCGAGACCCAGTACTTC
TRBV5-5	TRBJ1-2	.	.	CASSFGDYGYTF	TGTGCCAGCAGCTTCGGTGATTATGGCTACACCTTC
TRBV3-1	TRBJ1-5	.	few	CASSWGVHQPQHF	TGTGCCAGCAGCTGGGGGGTGCATCAGCCCCAGCATTTT
TRBV19	TRBJ2-4	TRBD1	.	CASSVDRVENIQYF	TGTGCCAGTAGTGTCGACAGGGTGGAAAACATTCAGTACTTC
TRBV5-1	TRBJ1-5	TRBD1	.	CASSQGQEGQPQHF	TGCGCCAGCAGCCAAGGACAGGAGGGTCAGCCCCAGCATTTT
TRBV7-9	TRBJ2-5	.	.	CASSLIGARAQETQYF	TGTGCCAGCAGCTTAATCGGGGCTCGGGCCCAAGAGACCCAGTACTTC
TRBV7-8	TRBJ2-5	TRBD1	.	CASSVTPGQGVETQYF	TGTGCCAGCAGCGTAACCCCCGGACAGGGGGTAGAGACCCAGTACTTC
TRBV27	TRBJ1-2	TRBD1	.	CASGGQGRGSNGYTF	TGTGCCAGCGGGGGACAGGGGAGAGGCTCAAATGGCTACACCTTC